What follows are 25 T cell receptor beta chains derived from one specimen sequenced in a study of blood T cell repertoires in COVID-19. Method: immunoSEQ multiplex PCR; TCRdb's copy keeps in-frame clones and lacks some. The sample records around 150,000 clones, 65% to 85% being singletons. What was sequenced was PBMCs or T cells enriched from blood (not recorded which). All receptors derive from a woman in her sixties or seventies who had recovered from COVID-19.

The rearrangement links TRBV6-5 to TRBJ1-2; a weak D match, TRBD1 (5 bases). CDR1 is MNHEY and CDR2 is SVGAGI in the germline V gene. The CDR3 runs to 14 residues. V was shortened by 4 bases and J by 8 bases, with 17 bases between the two germline ends. CDR3 sequence (DNA): TGTGCCAGCAGTTTCGGCGGGGGTCGATACGGCTACACCTTC. Residues: CASSFGGGRYGYTF.

This chain links TRBV10-3 with TRBJ2-7, with 8 bases lining up with TRBD1. CDR3 length: 11 amino acids. Germline CDR1 reads ENHRY; CDR2 reads SYGVKD. V shed 8 bases and J 3 bases; nucleotides not matched to a gene: 0. This chain's CDR3 is CAIGQGYEQYF. CDR3 nucleotides: TGTGCCATCGGACAGGGCTACGAGCAGTACTTC.

This clone appeared once. The rearrangement joins TRBV6-5 to TRBJ2-7; possible D gene TRBD1, 5 bases. The CDR3 sequence is 16 residues long. The germline V gene encodes CDR1 MNHEY and CDR2 SVGAGI. The V end was cut by 1 base, the J end by 5 bases, with 18 bases between. The CDR3 sequence: CASSYFQGEMADEQYF. In DNA form, the CDR3 reads TGTGCCAGCAGTTACTTCCAGGGCGAGATGGCGGACGAGCAGTACTTC.

The rearrangement uses TRBV11-2 and TRBJ1-1, with D perhaps TRBD1 (6 bases). Trimming stripped 5 bases from V and 0 bases from J, with 13 bases between. The CDR3 sequence is 15 residues long. CDR1 and CDR2 (germline): SGHAT, FQNNGV. The CDR3 bases are TGTGCCAGCAGCCTCACACAGGGTGTGAACACTGAAGCTTTCTTT. Protein sequence: CASSLTQGVNTEAFF.

The chain couples TRBV7-8 to TRBJ1-3; a weak D match, TRBD1 (6 bases). This CDR3 contains 15 residues. The ends were cut back, 5 bases at V and 4 bases at J, with 15 bases in the middle. CDR1 is SGHVS, CDR2 FQNEAQ, per germline. CDR3 coding DNA: TGTGCCAGCAGCCCCCGTCGTCAGGGGGGAAACACCATATATTTT. Its protein product is CASSPRRQGGNTIYF. The variable domain in full, completed from reference TRBV7-8 and TRBJ1-3, reads GAGVSQSPRYKVAKRGQDVALRCDPISGHVSLFWYQQALGQGPEFLTYFQNEAQLDKSGLPSDRFFAERPEGSVSTLKIQRTQQEDSAVYLCASSPRRQGGNTIYFGEGSWLTVV.

This clone was observed once. V and J are TRBV5-6 and TRBJ2-7, with TRBD1 as a possible D gene (6 bases). The CDR3 runs to 15 residues. V was pared by 0 bases and J by 7 bases, with 17 bases between. The germline CDR1 and CDR2 sequences are SGHDT and YYEEEE. The CDR3 nucleotides read TGTGCCAGCAGCTTGGTTCAGGGTTTGGGGGCTGAGCAGTACTTC. This sequence encodes CASSLVQGLGAEQYF.

This clone was found once. The chain recombines TRBV5-1 with TRBJ2-1, with a tentative D call TRBD2 (7 bases). This CDR3 has 14 amino acids. The V gene's germline CDR1 is SGHRS and CDR2 YFSETQ. Trimming shortened V by 4 bases and J by 4 bases, and 12 bases separated the two germline ends. Here the CDR3 DNA reads TGCGCCAGCAGCCTGGGGGGGCCGTACAATGAGCAGTTCTTC. This encodes CASSLGGPYNEQFF.

This clone was counted a single time. The chain links TRBV12-3 or TRBV12-4 to TRBJ1-1; no firm D call. The CDR3 extends over 12 amino acids. Between the trimmed V and J ends, which lost 10 bases and 9 bases, there was a span of 18 bases. This CDR3 is CANIKTGQQAFF. In DNA, the CDR3 is TGTGCCAACATAAAGACTGGCCAGCAAGCTTTCTTT.

V is TRBV9 and J is TRBJ1-1; 7 bases line up with TRBD1. CDR1 and CDR2 (germline): SGDLS, YYNGEE. CDR3 length: 16 amino acids. With V trimmed by 0 bases and J by 6 bases, 11 bases remained unmatched. The CDR3 nucleotides read TGTGCCAGCAGCGTAGGAAGTACAGGGGAATTTCCTGAAGCTTTCTTT. It codes for CASSVGSTGEFPEAFF.

This rearrangement joins TRBV7-8 to TRBJ2-7; a weak D match, TRBD1 (6 bases). The V end was cut by 4 bases, the J end by 2 bases, with 12 bases between. Germline CDR1 SGHVS, CDR2 FQNEAQ. The CDR3 runs to 14 residues. CDR3 DNA: TGTGCCAGCAGCTCCAACAGGGTCACCTACGAGCAGTACTTC. Its translation is CASSSNRVTYEQYF. The whole variable domain, filled in from reference TRBV7-8 and TRBJ2-7, reads GAGVSQSPRYKVAKRGQDVALRCDPISGHVSLFWYQQALGQGPEFLTYFQNEAQLDKSGLPSDRFFAERPEGSVSTLKIQRTQQEDSAVYLCASSSNRVTYEQYFGPGTRLTVT.

This chain connects TRBV11-1 to TRBJ2-5, with TRBD1 matching 7 bases. The J segment lost 7 bases and the V segment lost 5 bases, leaving 10 bases of the junction unmatched. The germline CDR1 and CDR2 sequences are SGHAT and FQDESV (reference sequence). The CDR3 has 14 amino acids. The CDR3 nucleotides read TGTGCCAGCAGCCCCTACAGGGGCGAAGGGACCCAGTACTTC. It codes for CASSPYRGEGTQYF.

J is TRBJ2-3 and V is TRBV3-1 (or the pseudogene TRBV3-2); a possible D gene is TRBD2 (7 bases). Germline-derived CDR1 and CDR2 are LGHDT and YNNKEL (reference sequence). The V gene lost 6 bases and the J gene lost 5 bases, with 15 bases spanning the gap. The CDR3 length is 14 residues. CDR3 in DNA: TGTGCCAGCAGAAGGGGGGGGCCGGGAGATACGCAGTATTTT. This encodes CASRRGGPGDTQYF.

This sequence joins TRBV19 and TRBJ1-1; D is unclear. Trimming cost V 3 bases and J 2 bases, with 7 bases left between them. The CDR3 runs 13 residues. Germline CDR1 is LNHDA and CDR2 is SQIVND (reference sequence). The CDR3 nucleotides read TGTGCCAGTAGTATCAGACTCAACACTGAAGCTTTCTTT. Its translation: CASSIRLNTEAFF.

CDR3 residues: CATGTGVYEQYF. CDR3 sequence (DNA): TGTGCCACCGGGACAGGGGTATACGAGCAGTACTTC. The V and J genes are TRBV7-8 and TRBJ2-7, with 10 positions matching TRBD1. The CDR3 runs 12 residues. Germline V CDR1 and CDR2: SGHVS, FQNEAQ. The V and J ends lost 10 bases and 4 bases, in that order; junction bases with no gene match: 4. Full variable domain (outside the CDR3, taken from reference TRBV7-8 and TRBJ2-7): GAGVSQSPRYKVAKRGQDVALRCDPISGHVSLFWYQQALGQGPEFLTYFQNEAQLDKSGLPSDRFFAERPEGSVSTLKIQRTQQEDSAVYLCATGTGVYEQYFGPGTRLTVT.

The chain links TRBV28 to TRBJ1-2, with 9 bases that match TRBD1. The CDR3 loop spans 16 amino acids. Germline-derived CDR1 and CDR2 are MDHEN and SYDVKM. Unmatched junction bases numbered 11, after V lost 5 bases and J lost 4 bases. The CDR3 DNA reads as TGTGCCAGCAGTCCCCCCCCGGGACAGGGCGTCTATGGCTACACCTTC. Protein sequence: CASSPPPGQGVYGYTF.

The chain joins TRBV7-9 to TRBJ2-3, with a possible D match to TRBD2 (6 bases). This CDR3 comprises 15 residues. Germline V lookup: CDR1 SEHNR, CDR2 FQNEAQ (reference sequence). Trimming left V 2 bases short and J 0 bases short, with 9 bases between. CDR3 loop: CASSLPGVSTDTQYF. DNA for the CDR3: TGTGCCAGCAGCTTACCGGGGGTGAGCACAGATACGCAGTATTTT.

This clone was detected only a few times. This chain connects TRBV30 to TRBJ2-3; 11 bases are shared with TRBD2. The CDR3 length is 16 residues. The J segment lost 2 bases and the V segment lost 2 bases, leaving 6 bases of the junction unmatched. CDR1 GTSNPN and CDR2 SVGIG come from the germline V gene (reference sequence). This chain's CDR3 is CAWSSGTSGNTDTQYF. For the CDR3, the DNA is TGTGCCTGGAGTTCCGGGACTAGCGGAAACACAGATACGCAGTATTTT.

The CDR3 DNA is TGCAGCGGAATGAGAGGGGGCGGCACCGGGGAGCTGTTTTTT. Translating gives CSGMRGGGTGELFF. V usage is TRBV29-1 and J usage is TRBJ2-2; TRBD1 agrees at 7 bases. Losses at the gene ends were 7 bases for V and 4 bases for J; bases not matched to a gene: 9. Germline V lookup: CDR1 SQVTM, CDR2 ANQGSEA. The CDR3 runs 14 residues.

This chain uses TRBV5-1 with TRBJ1-1, with D possibly being TRBD1 (5 bases). Trimming cost V 0 bases and J 5 bases, with 26 bases left between them. The germline CDR1 and CDR2 sequences are SGHRS and YFSETQ. The CDR3 contains 19 residues. The CDR3 protein is CASSLVPLRQSQGVTEAFF. The CDR3 DNA follows: TGCGCCAGCAGCTTGGTGCCCTTAAGACAGAGCCAAGGGGTGACTGAAGCTTTCTTT.

The chain combines TRBV5-4 with TRBJ2-3; D is undetermined. V lost 4 bases, J lost 2 bases, and 5 bases lay in between. CDR1 SGHNT and CDR2 YYREEE come from the germline V gene (reference sequence). The CDR3 contains 12 residues. The CDR3 here is CASSSDTDTQYF. CDR3 sequence (DNA): TGTGCCAGCAGCAGCGACACAGATACGCAGTATTTT. The full variable domain, its missing parts supplied by reference TRBV5-4 and TRBJ2-3, is ETGVTQSPTHLIKTRGQQVTLRCSSQSGHNTVSWYQQALGQGPQFIFQYYREEENGRGNFPPRFSGLQFPNYSSELNVNALELDDSALYLCASSSDTDTQYFGPGTRLTVL.

The rearrangement links TRBV7-3 to TRBJ1-1, with a weak D call TRBD1 (5 bases). Germline CDR1 SGHTA, CDR2 FQGTGA. The V end was cut by 5 bases, the J end by 3 bases, with 16 bases between. The CDR3 sequence is 15 residues long. The CDR3 DNA reads TGTGCCAGCAGCCCCGTAGGGACTAGGGACACTGAAGCTTTCTTT. This translates into CASSPVGTRDTEAFF.

The chain combines TRBV11-2 with TRBJ2-7; D not certain. The ends were cut back, 4 bases at V and 0 bases at J, with 4 bases in the middle. Germline V CDR1 and CDR2: SGHAT, FQNNGV. The CDR3 is 12 amino acids. CDR3 sequence reads: CASSWSSYEQYF. The CDR3 DNA follows: TGTGCCAGCAGCTGGAGCTCCTACGAGCAGTACTTC.

CDR3 bases: TGTGCCAGCAGCTTCTCCAGGGGTACTAATGAAAAACTGTTTTTT. Translated, it gives CASSFSRGTNEKLFF. J is TRBJ1-4 and V is TRBV7-9, with TRBD1 as a possible D gene (6 bases). Germline V gene lookup returns CDR1 SEHNR and CDR2 FQNEAQ (reference sequence). Trimming removed 3 bases at V and 2 bases at J, with 10 bases between. CDR3 size: 15 residues.

The J gene is TRBJ1-6, the V gene TRBV11-2; D is ambiguous. Looked up from germline, CDR1 is SGHAT and CDR2 is FQNNGV. The ends were cut back, 0 bases at V and 9 bases at J, with 18 bases in the middle. The CDR3 has 17 amino acids. The CDR3 DNA is TGTGCCAGCAGCTTAGATCTGGGCCCCACGACGAGTTCACCCCTCCACTTT. Translation gives CASSLDLGPTTSSPLHF.

The rearrangement joins TRBV5-4 to TRBJ2-7; 7 bases are shared with TRBD2. Trimming at V came to 0 bases and at J to 2 bases, leaving 8 bases not matched to a gene. The CDR3 is 16 residues long. Germline V gene sequence: CDR1 SGHNT, CDR2 YYREEE (reference sequence). CDR3 protein: CASSLAGAGVPYEQYF. The CDR3 DNA follows: TGTGCCAGCAGCTTGGCCGGGGCGGGAGTACCCTACGAGCAGTACTTC.